The present T cell receptor beta chain was sequenced within a study of Graves' ophthalmopathy and Graves' hyperthyroidism. Unmatched junction bases numbered 9, after V lost 2 bases and J lost 5 bases. The CDR3 extends over 17 amino acids. Germline CDR1 and CDR2: MNHEY and SVGAGI. The sequenced template was RNA, covering the TCR beta CDR3 region. HTBI-primed RT-PCR formed the first round, and a multiplex PCR formed the second. TCRdb analysed the multiplex PCR reads with MiXCR anew, one entry per CDR3 protein. This sample carries hundreds of thousands of distinct CDR3 sequences, 20% to 25% of them seen once, and the ten largest clones take 3%. This clonotype was found many times.

The chain carries TRBV6-5 and TRBJ2-5; TRBD2 matches 12 bases. This receptor was obtained from a woman aged 18-35 years with stable Graves' hyperthyroidism. The source material was peripheral blood. The DNA of the CDR3 is TGTGCCAGCAGTTACGCGGAGACTAGCGGGAGCGGTGAGACCCAGTACTTC. It encodes CASSYAETSGSGETQYF.